This T cell receptor beta chain was sequenced in a study of cytomegalovirus exposure and HLA in healthy donors. Whole-study findings and limits: A later analysis by the authors found several of the most significant clusters apparently linked to common viral pathogens.

The PCR made use of 60 Vbeta and 13 Jbeta primers. Generated by immunoSEQ multiplex PCR, the TCRdb table keeps only in-frame clones and is missing some. The sample includes under 150,000 clones, roughly 78% of them seen just once. This CDR3 has 15 residues. Germline loops: CDR1 SEHNR, CDR2 FQNEAQ (reference sequence). The V and J ends lost 2 bases and 3 bases respectively, with 13 bases between them. This clone appeared a few times. No antigen is known for it. J is TRBJ1-2 and V is TRBV7-9; tentatively, D is TRBD1 (5 bases). The receptor comes from a woman aged 30 to 39 in good health and CMV-seropositive. The material sequenced was PBMCs. Here the CDR3 DNA reads TGTGCCAGCAGCTTATTCTTAGGGGTAGACTATGGCTACACCTTC. Translating gives CASSLFLGVDYGYTF.